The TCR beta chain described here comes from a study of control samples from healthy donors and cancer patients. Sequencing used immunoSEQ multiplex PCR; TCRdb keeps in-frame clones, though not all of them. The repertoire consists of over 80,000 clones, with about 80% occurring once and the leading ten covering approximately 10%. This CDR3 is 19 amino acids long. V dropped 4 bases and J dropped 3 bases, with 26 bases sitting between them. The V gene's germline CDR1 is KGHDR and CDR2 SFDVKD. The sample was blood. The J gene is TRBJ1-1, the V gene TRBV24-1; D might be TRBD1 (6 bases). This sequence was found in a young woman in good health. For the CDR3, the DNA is TGTGCCACCAGTGACCAAGGACCCAACAGGGTGTTTGGGGACACTGAAGCTTTCTTT. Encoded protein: CATSDQGPNRVFGDTEAFF.